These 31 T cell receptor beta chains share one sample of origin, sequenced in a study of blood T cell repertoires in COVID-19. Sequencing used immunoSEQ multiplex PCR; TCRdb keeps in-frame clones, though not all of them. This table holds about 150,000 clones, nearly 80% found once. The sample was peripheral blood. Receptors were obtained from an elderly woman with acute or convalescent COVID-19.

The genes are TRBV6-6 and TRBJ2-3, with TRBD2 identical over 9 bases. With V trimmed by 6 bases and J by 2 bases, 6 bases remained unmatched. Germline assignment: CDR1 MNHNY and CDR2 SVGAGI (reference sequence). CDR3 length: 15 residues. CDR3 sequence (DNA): TGTGCCAGCAGCGACCCGGGACTAGCCACAGATACGCAGTATTTT. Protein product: CASSDPGLATDTQYF.

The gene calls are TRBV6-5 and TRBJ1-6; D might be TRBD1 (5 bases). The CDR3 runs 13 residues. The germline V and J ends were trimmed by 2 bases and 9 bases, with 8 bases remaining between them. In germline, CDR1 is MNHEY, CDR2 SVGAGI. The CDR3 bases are TGTGCCAGCAGTTACGGGGGGTTTTCACCCCTCCACTTT. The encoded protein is CASSYGGFSPLHF.

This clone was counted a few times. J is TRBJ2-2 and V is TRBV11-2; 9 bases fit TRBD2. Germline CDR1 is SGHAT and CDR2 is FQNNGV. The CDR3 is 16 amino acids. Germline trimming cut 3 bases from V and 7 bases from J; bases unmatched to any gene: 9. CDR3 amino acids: CASSLQAGGSNGELFF. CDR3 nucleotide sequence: TGTGCCAGCAGCTTGCAAGCGGGGGGAAGTAACGGGGAGCTGTTTTTT.

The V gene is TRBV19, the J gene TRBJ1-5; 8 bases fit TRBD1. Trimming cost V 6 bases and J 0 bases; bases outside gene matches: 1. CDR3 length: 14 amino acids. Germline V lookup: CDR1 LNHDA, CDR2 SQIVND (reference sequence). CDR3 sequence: CASRGQVSNQPQHF. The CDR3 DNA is TGTGCCAGTAGGGGACAGGTTAGCAATCAGCCCCAGCATTTT.

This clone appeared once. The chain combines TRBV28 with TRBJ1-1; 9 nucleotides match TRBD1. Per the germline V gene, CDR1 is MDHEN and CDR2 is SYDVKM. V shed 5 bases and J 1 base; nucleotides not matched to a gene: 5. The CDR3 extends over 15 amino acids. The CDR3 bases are TGTGCCAGCAGTCCTAGGACAGGGGCGAACACTGAAGCTTTCTTT. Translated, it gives CASSPRTGANTEAFF.

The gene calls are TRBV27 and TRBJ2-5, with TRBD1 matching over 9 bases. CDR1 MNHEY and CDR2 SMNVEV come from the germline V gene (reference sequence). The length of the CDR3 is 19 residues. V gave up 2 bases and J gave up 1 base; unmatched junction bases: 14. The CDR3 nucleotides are TGTGCCAGCAGTTTACCGGAGCCGGACAGGGGCGAGGTCCAAGAGACCCAGTACTTC. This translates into CASSLPEPDRGEVQETQYF.

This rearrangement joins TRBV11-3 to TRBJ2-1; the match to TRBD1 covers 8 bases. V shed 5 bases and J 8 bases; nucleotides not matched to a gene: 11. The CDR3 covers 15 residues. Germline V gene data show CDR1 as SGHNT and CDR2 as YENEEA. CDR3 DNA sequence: TGTGCCAGCAGCGAAGATTCCCAGGGGGCCGATGAGCAGTTCTTC. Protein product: CASSEDSQGADEQFF.

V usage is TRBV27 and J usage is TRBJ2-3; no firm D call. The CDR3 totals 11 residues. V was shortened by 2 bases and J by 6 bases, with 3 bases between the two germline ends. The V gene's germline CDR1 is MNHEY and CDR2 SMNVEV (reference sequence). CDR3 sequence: CASSLGDTQYF. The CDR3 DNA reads TGTGCCAGCAGTTTAGGCGATACGCAGTATTTT.

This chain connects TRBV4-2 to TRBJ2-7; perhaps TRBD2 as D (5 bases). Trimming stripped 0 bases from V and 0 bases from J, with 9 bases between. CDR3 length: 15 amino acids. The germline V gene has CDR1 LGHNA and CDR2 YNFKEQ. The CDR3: CASSQETGFSYEQYF. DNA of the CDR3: TGTGCCAGCAGCCAAGAGACGGGGTTCTCCTACGAGCAGTACTTC.

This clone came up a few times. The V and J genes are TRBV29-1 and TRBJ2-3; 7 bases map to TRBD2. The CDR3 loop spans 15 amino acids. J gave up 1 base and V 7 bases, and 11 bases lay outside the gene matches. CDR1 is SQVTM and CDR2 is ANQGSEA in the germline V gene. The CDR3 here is CSAGQAGLGTDTQYF. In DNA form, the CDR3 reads TGCAGCGCCGGTCAAGCGGGACTGGGCACAGATACGCAGTATTTT.

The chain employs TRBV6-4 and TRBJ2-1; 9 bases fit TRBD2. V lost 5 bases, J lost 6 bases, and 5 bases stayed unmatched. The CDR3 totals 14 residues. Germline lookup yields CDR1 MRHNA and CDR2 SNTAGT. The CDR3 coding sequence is TGTGCCAGCAGTACCGGGACTAGCTCCAATGAGCAGTTCTTC. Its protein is CASSTGTSSNEQFF.

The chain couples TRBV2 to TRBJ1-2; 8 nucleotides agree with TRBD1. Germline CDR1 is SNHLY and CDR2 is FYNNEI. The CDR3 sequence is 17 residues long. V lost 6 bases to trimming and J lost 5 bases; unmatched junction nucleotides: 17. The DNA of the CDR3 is TGTGCCAGCAGCGACGGGACAGGCATCCTCGGGGGGTATGGCTACACCTTC. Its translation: CASSDGTGILGGYGYTF. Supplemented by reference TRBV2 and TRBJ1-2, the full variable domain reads EPEVTQTPSHQVTQMGQEVILRCVPISNHLYFYWYRQILGQKVEFLVSFYNNEISEKSEIFDDQFSVERPDGSNFTLKIRSTKLEDSAMYFCASSDGTGILGGYGYTFGSGTRLTVV.

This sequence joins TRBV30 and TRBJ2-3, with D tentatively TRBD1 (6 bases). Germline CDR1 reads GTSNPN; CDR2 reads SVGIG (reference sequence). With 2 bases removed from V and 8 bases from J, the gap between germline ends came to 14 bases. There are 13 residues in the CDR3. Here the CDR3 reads CAWSFLEGVTQYF. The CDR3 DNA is TGTGCCTGGAGTTTTTTAGAGGGGGTTACGCAGTATTTT.

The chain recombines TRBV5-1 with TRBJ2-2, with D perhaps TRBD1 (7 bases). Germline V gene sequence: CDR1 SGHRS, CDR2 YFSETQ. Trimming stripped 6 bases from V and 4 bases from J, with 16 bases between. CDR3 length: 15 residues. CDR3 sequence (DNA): TGCGCCAGCACCCGAGGAGGGACAGTCACCGGGGAGCTGTTTTTT. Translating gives CASTRGGTVTGELFF.

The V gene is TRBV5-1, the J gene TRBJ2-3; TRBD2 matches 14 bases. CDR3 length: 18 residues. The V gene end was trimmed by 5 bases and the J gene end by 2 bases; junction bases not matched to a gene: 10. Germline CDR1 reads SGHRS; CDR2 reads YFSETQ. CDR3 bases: TGCGCCAGCAGAGGGACTAGCGGGAGTCCTTACCCCACAGATACGCAGTATTTT. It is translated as CASRGTSGSPYPTDTQYF.

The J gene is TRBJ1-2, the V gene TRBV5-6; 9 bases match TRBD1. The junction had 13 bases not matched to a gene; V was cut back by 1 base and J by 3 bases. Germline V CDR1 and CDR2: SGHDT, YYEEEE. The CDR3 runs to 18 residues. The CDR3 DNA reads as TGTGCCAGCAGCTTGTTTGGACAGGGGTTGTCAGTGGACTATGGCTACACCTTC. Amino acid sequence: CASSLFGQGLSVDYGYTF.

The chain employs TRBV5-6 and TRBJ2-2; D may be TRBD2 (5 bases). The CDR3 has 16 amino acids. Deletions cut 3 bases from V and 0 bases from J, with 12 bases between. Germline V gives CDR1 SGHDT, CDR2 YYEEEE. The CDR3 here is CASSYGRGTNTGELFF. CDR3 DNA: TGTGCCAGCAGCTATGGCCGAGGGACGAACACCGGGGAGCTGTTTTTT.

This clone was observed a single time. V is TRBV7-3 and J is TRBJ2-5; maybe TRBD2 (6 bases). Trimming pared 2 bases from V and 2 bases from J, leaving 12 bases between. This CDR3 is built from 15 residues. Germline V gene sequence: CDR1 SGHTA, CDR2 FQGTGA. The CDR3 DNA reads TGTGCCAGCAGCTTATCCCCGACTAGACAAGAGACCCAGTACTTC. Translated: CASSLSPTRQETQYF.

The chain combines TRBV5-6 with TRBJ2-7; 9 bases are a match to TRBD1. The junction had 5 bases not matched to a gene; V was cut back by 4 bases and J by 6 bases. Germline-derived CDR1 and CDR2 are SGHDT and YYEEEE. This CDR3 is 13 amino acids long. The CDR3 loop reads CASSGRDRAEQYF. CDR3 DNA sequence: TGTGCCAGCAGCGGCCGGGACAGGGCCGAGCAGTACTTC.

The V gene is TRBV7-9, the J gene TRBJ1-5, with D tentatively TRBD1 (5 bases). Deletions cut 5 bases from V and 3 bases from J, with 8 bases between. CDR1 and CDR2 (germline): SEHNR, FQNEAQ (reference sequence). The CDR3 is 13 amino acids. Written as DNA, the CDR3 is TGTGCCAGCAGCAAGGACACCAATCAGCCCCAGCATTTT. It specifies CASSKDTNQPQHF.

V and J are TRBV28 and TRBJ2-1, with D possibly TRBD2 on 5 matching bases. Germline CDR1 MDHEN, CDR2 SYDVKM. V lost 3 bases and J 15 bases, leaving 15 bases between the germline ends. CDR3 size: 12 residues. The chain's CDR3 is CASSFPGISGFF. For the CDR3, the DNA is TGTGCCAGCAGTTTTCCCGGGATCAGCGGGTTCTTC. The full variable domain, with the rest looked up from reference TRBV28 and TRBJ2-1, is DVKVTQSSRYLVKRTGEKVFLECVQDMDHENMFWYRQDPGLGLRLIYFSYDVKMKEKGDIPEGYSVSREKKERFSLILESASTNQTSMYLCASSFPGISGFFGPGTRLTVL.

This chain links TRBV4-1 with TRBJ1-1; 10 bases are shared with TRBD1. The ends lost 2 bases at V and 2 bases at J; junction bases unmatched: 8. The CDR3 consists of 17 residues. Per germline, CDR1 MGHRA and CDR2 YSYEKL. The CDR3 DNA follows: TGCGCCAGCAGCCAACCCCGACAGGGGGCGGGCAACACTGAAGCTTTCTTT. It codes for CASSQPRQGAGNTEAFF.

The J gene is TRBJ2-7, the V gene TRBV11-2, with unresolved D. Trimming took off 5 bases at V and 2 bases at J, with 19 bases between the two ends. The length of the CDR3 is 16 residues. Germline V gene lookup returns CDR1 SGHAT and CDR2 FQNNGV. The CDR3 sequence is CASSPGRSVSAYEQYF. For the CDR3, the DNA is TGTGCCAGCAGCCCGGGTCGGTCGGTGAGCGCCTACGAGCAGTACTTC.

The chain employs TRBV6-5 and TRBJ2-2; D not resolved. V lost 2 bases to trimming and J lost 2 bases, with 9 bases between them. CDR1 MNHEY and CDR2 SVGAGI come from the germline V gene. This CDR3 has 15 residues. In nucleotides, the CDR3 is TGTGCCAGCAGTTACCGGCCGACTAACACCGGGGAGCTGTTTTTT. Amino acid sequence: CASSYRPTNTGELFF.

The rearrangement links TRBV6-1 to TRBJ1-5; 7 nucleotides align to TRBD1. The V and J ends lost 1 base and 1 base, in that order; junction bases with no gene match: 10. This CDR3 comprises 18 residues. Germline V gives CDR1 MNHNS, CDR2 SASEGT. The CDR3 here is CASSEGWTGGRSNQPQHF. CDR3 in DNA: TGTGCCAGCAGTGAAGGATGGACAGGCGGCAGGAGCAATCAGCCCCAGCATTTT.

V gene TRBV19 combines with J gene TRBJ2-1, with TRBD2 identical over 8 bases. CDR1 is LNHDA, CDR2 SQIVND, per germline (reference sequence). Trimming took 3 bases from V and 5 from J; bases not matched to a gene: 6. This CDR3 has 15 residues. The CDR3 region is CASSMPGLVDNEQFF. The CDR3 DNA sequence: TGTGCCAGTAGTATGCCGGGACTAGTTGACAATGAGCAGTTCTTC.

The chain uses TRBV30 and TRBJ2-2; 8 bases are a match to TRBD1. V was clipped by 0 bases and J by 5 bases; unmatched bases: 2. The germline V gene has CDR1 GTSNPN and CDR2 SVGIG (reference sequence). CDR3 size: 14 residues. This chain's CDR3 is CAWSVQGVTGELFF. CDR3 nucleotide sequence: TGTGCCTGGAGTGTACAGGGGGTGACCGGGGAGCTGTTTTTT.

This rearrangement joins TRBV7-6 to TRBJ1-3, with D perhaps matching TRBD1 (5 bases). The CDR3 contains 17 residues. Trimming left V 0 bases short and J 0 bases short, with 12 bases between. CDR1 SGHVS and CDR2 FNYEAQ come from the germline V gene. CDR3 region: CASSLAGGRASGNTIYF. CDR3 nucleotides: TGTGCCAGCAGCTTAGCCGGGGGTAGGGCCTCTGGAAACACCATATATTTT.

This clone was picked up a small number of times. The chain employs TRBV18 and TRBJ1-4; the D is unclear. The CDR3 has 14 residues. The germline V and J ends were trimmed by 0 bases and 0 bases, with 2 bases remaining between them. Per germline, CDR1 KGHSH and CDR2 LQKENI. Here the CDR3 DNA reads TGTGCCAGCTCACCACCCTCAACTAATGAAAAACTGTTTTTT. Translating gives CASSPPSTNEKLFF.

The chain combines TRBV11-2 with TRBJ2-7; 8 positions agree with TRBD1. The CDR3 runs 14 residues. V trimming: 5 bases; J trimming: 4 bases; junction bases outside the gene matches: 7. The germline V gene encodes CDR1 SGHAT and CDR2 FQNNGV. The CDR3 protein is CASSAGQGYYEQYF. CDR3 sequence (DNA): TGTGCCAGCAGCGCTGGACAGGGATATTACGAGCAGTACTTC.

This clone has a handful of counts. CDR3 protein: CASRKQVWTDQPQHF. In nucleotides, the CDR3 is TGTGCCAGCAGAAAACAGGTTTGGACCGATCAGCCCCAGCATTTT. The V and J genes are TRBV6-5 and TRBJ1-5, with D possibly being TRBD1 (5 bases). The V end was cut by 6 bases, the J end by 5 bases, with 17 bases between. CDR3 length: 15 residues. Germline V lookup: CDR1 MNHEY, CDR2 SVGAGI.